Listed below are T cell receptor beta chains from one sample, sequenced in a study of blood T cell repertoires in COVID-19. The assay was immunoSEQ multiplex PCR, and TCRdb's table has in-frame clones only and misses some. This sample has more than 150,000 clones, with 85% to 90% found just once. The sequenced material came from peripheral blood. Receptor source: a man in his 70s with active or convalescent COVID-19. CDR3s include the opening cysteine and the closing phenylalanine or tryptophan. Fields, in order: D gene, clone size, J gene, V gene, CDR3 DNA, CDR3 protein. D genes are given only for firm matches. The listing skips clone size in some rows; elsewhere it reads once, few, many or a size class.

>TRBD2|.|TRBJ2-3|TRBV19
TGTGCCAGTAGTATGGCGGCGGGAGGCACAGATACGCAGTATTTT
CASSMAAGGTDTQYF
>TRBD1|.|TRBJ1-5|TRBV28
TGTGCCAGCAGTCGCCGGGACAGTCATCAGCCCCAGCATTTT
CASSRRDSHQPQHF
>.|.|TRBJ1-5|TRBV19
TGTGCCAGTAGATTCGGGGTTCGTCAGCCCCAGCATTTT
CASRFGVRQPQHF
>.|.|TRBJ2-3|TRBV15
TGTGCCACCAGCCGGGACTTGCGCACAGATACGCAGTATTTT
CATSRDLRTDTQYF
>.|.|TRBJ1-2|TRBV18
TGTGCCAGCTCACCCCAGCGCGGAGGGGACAACTATGGCTACACCTTC
CASSPQRGGDNYGYTF
>.|.|TRBJ1-2|TRBV12-3/TRBV12-4
TGTGCCAGCAGTTTATCTGGAGTCTATGGCTACACCTTC
CASSLSGVYGYTF
>.|few|TRBJ2-2|TRBV5-6
TGTGCCAGCAGCTTTACCGGGACAATAAGTGTCGGGGAGCTGTTTTTT
CASSFTGTISVGELFF
>TRBD1|once|TRBJ2-7|TRBV11-3
TGTGCCAGCAGCTTTGGACAGGGGGCCGACGAGCAGTACTTC
CASSFGQGADEQYF
>.|once|TRBJ2-3|TRBV19
TGTGCCAGTAGTATAAGGAAGCGGAACACAGATACGCAGTATTTT
CASSIRKRNTDTQYF
>.|.|TRBJ1-2|TRBV20-1
TGCAGTGCTGTCCGGGAAGGCTACACCTTC
CSAVREGYTF
>.|few|TRBJ1-1|TRBV20-1
TGCAGTGCTAGATTCGCGGCTGAAGCTTTCTTT
CSARFAAEAFF
>TRBD2|.|TRBJ2-1|TRBV6-6
TGTGCCAGCAGTTACAGGACTAGCGGGAGGTCGCAGTTCTTC
CASSYRTSGRSQFF
>.|.|TRBJ2-5|TRBV5-1
TGCGCCAGCAGCTTGGCCGGGACTCAGGAAGAGACCCAGTACTTC
CASSLAGTQEETQYF
>TRBD1|medium-sized|TRBJ1-1|TRBV4-3
TGCGCCAGCAGCCCCGACAGGGGAATAATCACTGAAGCTTTCTTT
CASSPDRGIITEAFF
>TRBD2|.|TRBJ2-1|TRBV11-2
TGTGCCAGCAGCACAACGTCGGGACTACGGTCCTACAATGAGCAGTTCTTC
CASSTTSGLRSYNEQFF
>.|.|TRBJ1-1|TRBV6-6
TGTGCCAGCAGCTACGGACTGATGAACACTGAAGCTTTCTTT
CASSYGLMNTEAFF
>.|.|TRBJ1-2|TRBV9
TGTGCCAGCAGCCCCCGGGGGGAGGCTAACTATGGCTACACCTTC
CASSPRGEANYGYTF
>TRBD1|.|TRBJ1-5|TRBV7-9
TGTGCCAGCAGCTTGGACAGGGTGCAGCCCCAGCATTTT
CASSLDRVQPQHF
>.|.|TRBJ1-1|TRBV6-5
TGTGCCAGCAGATTACTCGTCCCCATGAACACTGAAGCTTTCTTT
CASRLLVPMNTEAFF
>.|.|TRBJ1-6|TRBV2
TGTGCCAGCAACTGGAGCTCCTATAATTCACCCCTCCACTTT
CASNWSSYNSPLHF
>TRBD1|.|TRBJ2-7|TRBV9
TGTGCCAGCAGCCTGGGACAGGGAACCTACGAGCAGTACTTC
CASSLGQGTYEQYF
>.|.|TRBJ2-3|TRBV10-3
TGTGCCATCAGTGAATTGGCGGAACCATTCACAGATACGCAGTATTTT
CAISELAEPFTDTQYF
>.|few|TRBJ1-3|TRBV29-1
TGCAGCGTACTGATTAGTAGTGGAAACACCATATATTTT
CSVLISSGNTIYF
>TRBD1|.|TRBJ1-2|TRBV7-6
TGTGCCAGCAGCCTGGGACAGGACAATGGCTACACCTTC
CASSLGQDNGYTF
>TRBD1|.|TRBJ2-7|TRBV6-5
TGTGCCAGCAGTTTTACCGGGACAGGGATCAACGAGCAGTACTTC
CASSFTGTGINEQYF
>TRBD2|.|TRBJ2-1|TRBV28
TGTGCCAGCAGTTTAGGTGTCCGGGGGTCCCTAGCGGGGCCCTACAATGAGCAGTTCTTC
CASSLGVRGSLAGPYNEQFF
>TRBD2|.|TRBJ2-7|TRBV28
TGTGCCAGCCAGCTGGGCGGGAGCTCCTACGAGCAGTACTTC
CASQLGGSSYEQYF
>.|few|TRBJ1-2|TRBV7-2
TGTGCCAGCAGCAAACAACAGGGATTGGAGGGCTACACCTTC
CASSKQQGLEGYTF
>TRBD1|.|TRBJ2-1|TRBV29-1
TGCAGCGGGACAGGGGTAGGGAATGAGCAGTTCTTC
CSGTGVGNEQFF
>TRBD1|.|TRBJ1-5|TRBV12-5
TGTGCTAGTGGTGGGGGACAGTTCAATCAGCCCCAGCATTTT
CASGGGQFNQPQHF
>.|.|TRBJ2-7|TRBV7-9
TGTGCCAGCAGCCCTTTAGGGGCAGGGGCCTACGAGCAGTACTTC
CASSPLGAGAYEQYF
>.|few|TRBJ1-6|TRBV5-1
TGCGCCAGCAGCCCGGTGGACAGCCGTAATTCACCCCTCCACTTT
CASSPVDSRNSPLHF
>TRBD1|.|TRBJ1-6|TRBV5-1
TGCGCCAGCAGCGGTGGACAGGGAGATAATTCACCCCTCCACTTT
CASSGGQGDNSPLHF
>.|.|TRBJ1-3|TRBV5-6
TGTGCCAGCAGCTTGATCTATTCATCCCCTGGAAACACCATATATTTT
CASSLIYSSPGNTIYF
>TRBD1|once|TRBJ1-2|TRBV19
TGTGCCAGTAGTACCTCCCGGGACAGCGCTGGCTACACCTTC
CASSTSRDSAGYTF
>.|.|TRBJ1-1|TRBV2
TGTGCCAGCGGACTCGGGACTGAAGCTTTCTTT
CASGLGTEAFF
>.|.|TRBJ2-1|TRBV2
TGTGCCAGCGTAAAAGGGAGCTCCTACAATGAGCAGTTCTTC
CASVKGSSYNEQFF
>.|once|TRBJ1-5|TRBV27
TGTGCCAGCAGTCCTAGGACAGTGTCGAGTCAGCCCCAGCATTTT
CASSPRTVSSQPQHF
>TRBD1|once|TRBJ1-6|TRBV4-3
TGCGCCAGCAGCCATGGACAGGGGGCGGATTCACCCCTCCACTTT
CASSHGQGADSPLHF
>TRBD2|.|TRBJ2-1|TRBV4-3
TGCGCCAGCAGCCAAGATAATAGCGGGGGTTCCAACAATGAGCAGTTCTTC
CASSQDNSGGSNNEQFF
>.|.|TRBJ1-1|TRBV12-3/TRBV12-4
TGTGCCAGCAGCCCCCCGCGGAACACTGAAGCTTTCTTT
CASSPPRNTEAFF
>.|once|TRBJ2-3|TRBV5-1
TGCGCCAGCAGCTTGGACGGAGGCACAGATACGCAGTATTTT
CASSLDGGTDTQYF
>.|.|TRBJ1-3|TRBV19
TGTGCCAGTAGTACACGGACAGCGCACTCTGGAAACACCATATATTTT
CASSTRTAHSGNTIYF
>.|.|TRBJ1-1|TRBV5-4
TGTGCCAGCAGCGCGGGGGGGAGGGTCCTCAACACTGAAGCTTTCTTT
CASSAGGRVLNTEAFF
>.|.|TRBJ2-7|TRBV6-2/TRBV6-3
TGTGCCAGCAGTTACCTCGAGGGGGCCTACGAGCAGTACTTC
CASSYLEGAYEQYF
>.|.|TRBJ1-5|TRBV7-3
TGTGCCAGCAGCTTAAGCCTGGGAGAGCCCCAGCATTTT
CASSLSLGEPQHF